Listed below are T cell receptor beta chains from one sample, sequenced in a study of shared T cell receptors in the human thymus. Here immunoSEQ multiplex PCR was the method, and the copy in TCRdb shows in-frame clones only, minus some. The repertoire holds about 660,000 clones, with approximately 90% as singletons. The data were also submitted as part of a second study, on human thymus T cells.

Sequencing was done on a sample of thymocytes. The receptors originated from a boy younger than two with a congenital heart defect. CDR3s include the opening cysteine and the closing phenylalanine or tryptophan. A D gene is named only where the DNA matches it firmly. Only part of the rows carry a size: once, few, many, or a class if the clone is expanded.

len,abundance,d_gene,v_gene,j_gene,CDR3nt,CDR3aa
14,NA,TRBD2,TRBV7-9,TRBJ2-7,TGTGCCACACATCCGTTCGGGAGGGCCTACGAGCAGTACTTC,CATHPFGRAYEQYF
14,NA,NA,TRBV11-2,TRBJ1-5,TGTGCCAGCAGCCGTGGGGCGTCCAATCAGCCCCAGCATTTT,CASSRGASNQPQHF
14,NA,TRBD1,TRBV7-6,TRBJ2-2,TGTGCCAGCAGCTCGTACAGGGGATCCGGGGAGCTGTTTTTT,CASSSYRGSGELFF
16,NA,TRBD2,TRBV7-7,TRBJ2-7,TGTGCTAGCAGCCCAAATAGACTAGCGGGAGTTAACGAGCAGTACTTC,CASSPNRLAGVNEQYF
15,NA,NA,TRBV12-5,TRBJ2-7,TGTGCTAGTGGTTTGTCGGCGGGACTGTTCTACGAGCAGTACTTC,CASGLSAGLFYEQYF
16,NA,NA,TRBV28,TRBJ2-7,TGTGCCAGCAGACCGGCCTTCAGGGGGGATGGCGACGAGCAGTACTTC,CASRPAFRGDGDEQYF
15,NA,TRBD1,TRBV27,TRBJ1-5,TGTGCCAGCAGTTCAACCGGGACAGATCGTCAGCCCCAGCATTTT,CASSSTGTDRQPQHF
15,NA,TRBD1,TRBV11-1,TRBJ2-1,TGTGCCAGCAGCCCAGCGTGGACAGGGGGCAATGAGCAGTTCTTC,CASSPAWTGGNEQFF
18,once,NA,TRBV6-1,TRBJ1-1,TGTGCCAGCAGTGAAGCGCAGGTCGGTAACTTCGGGAACACTGAAGCTTTCTTT,CASSEAQVGNFGNTEAFF
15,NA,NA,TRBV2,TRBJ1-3,TGTGCCAGCAGTGACCAGGGTAACTCTGGAAACACCATATATTTT,CASSDQGNSGNTIYF
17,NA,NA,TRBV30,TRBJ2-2,TGTGCCTGGAGTAAAACGCGGATCTACCTCTTCACCGGGGAGCTGTTTTTT,CAWSKTRIYLFTGELFF
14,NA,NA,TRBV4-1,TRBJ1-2,TGCGCCAGCAGCCAAGTGGGGGGGGCGAAGGGCTACACCTTC,CASSQVGGAKGYTF
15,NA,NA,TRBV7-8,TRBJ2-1,TGTGCCAGCAGCTGGTCTCGGCCCTCGGGAAATGAGCAGTTCTTC,CASSWSRPSGNEQFF
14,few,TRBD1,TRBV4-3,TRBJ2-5,TGCGCCAGCAGCCAAGAAACAGGGGGAGAGACCCAGTACTTC,CASSQETGGETQYF
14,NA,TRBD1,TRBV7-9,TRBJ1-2,TGTGCCAGCAGCTTAAGAGACAGGGGGCCTGGCTACACCTTC,CASSLRDRGPGYTF
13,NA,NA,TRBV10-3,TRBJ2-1,TGTGCCATCAGCATTGGGACTGGGAATGAGCAGTTCTTC,CAISIGTGNEQFF
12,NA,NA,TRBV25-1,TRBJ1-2,TGTGCCAGCAGTGAACACAGCTATGGCTACACCTTC,CASSEHSYGYTF
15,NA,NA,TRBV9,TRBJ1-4,TGTGCCAGCAGCGTAGAGTCCGGGGTTGGCGAAAAACTGTTTTTT,CASSVESGVGEKLFF
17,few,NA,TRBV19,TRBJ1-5,TGTGCCAGTAGTATAGATCAGGTCGGGGGTTCAAGGCAGCCCCAGCATTTT,CASSIDQVGGSRQPQHF
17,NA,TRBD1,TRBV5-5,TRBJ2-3,TGTGCCAGCAGCTCCGACAGGGGAAAGGGTAGCACAGATACGCAGTATTTT,CASSSDRGKGSTDTQYF
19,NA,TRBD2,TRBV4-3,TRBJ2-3,TGCGCCAGCAGCCAAGATTCGGGTCGGGGCGGGAGGGGGACAGATACGCAGTATTTT,CASSQDSGRGGRGTDTQYF
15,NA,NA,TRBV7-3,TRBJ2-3,TGTGCCAGCGGCCCGGGGGGCCAGTACACAGATACGCAGTATTTT,CASGPGGQYTDTQYF
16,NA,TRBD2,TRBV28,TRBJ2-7,TGTGCCAGCAGTTTTGGGACTAGCGGGAACTCCTACGAGCAGTACTTC,CASSFGTSGNSYEQYF
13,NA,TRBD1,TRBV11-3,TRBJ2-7,TGTGCCAGCAGCTTCGACAGGGAAGAAGAGCAGTACTTC,CASSFDREEEQYF
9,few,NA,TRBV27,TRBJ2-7,TGTGCCAGCGGCAACGAGCAGTACTTC,CASGNEQYF
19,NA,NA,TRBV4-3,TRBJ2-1,TGCGCCAGCAGCCAAGCTTGGGGGCTAGCTAGCGGAGCTCCTAATGAGCAGTTCTTC,CASSQAWGLASGAPNEQFF
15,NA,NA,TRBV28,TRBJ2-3,TGTGCCAGCAGTTCCCCACAGAAGCAAACAGATACGCAGTATTTT,CASSSPQKQTDTQYF
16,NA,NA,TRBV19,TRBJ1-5,TGTGCCAGTAGTCCACCCGGGGGAGGAGGTGATCAGCCCCAGCATTTT,CASSPPGGGGDQPQHF
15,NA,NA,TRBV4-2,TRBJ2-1,TGTGCCAGCAGCCAACTCAGGACTAATTACAATGAGCAGTTCTTC,CASSQLRTNYNEQFF
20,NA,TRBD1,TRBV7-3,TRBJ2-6,TGTGCCAGCAGCTTAAGATCATCCGGACAGGGGGGATCTGGGGCCAACGTCCTGACTTTC,CASSLRSSGQGGSGANVLTF
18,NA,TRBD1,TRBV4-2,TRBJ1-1,TGTGCCAGCAGCCAAGAGGCCTCATCAGGGACAGGGGACACTGAAGCTTTCTTT,CASSQEASSGTGDTEAFF
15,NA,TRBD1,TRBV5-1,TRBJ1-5,TGCGCCAGCAGCCAGGACAGGGCGGGCAATCAGCCCCAGCATTTT,CASSQDRAGNQPQHF
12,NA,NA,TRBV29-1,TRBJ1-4,TGCAGCGTTGGCAGGCGTAATGAAAAACTGTTTTTT,CSVGRRNEKLFF
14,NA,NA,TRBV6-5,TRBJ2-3,TGTGCCAGCAGGTCCCGAGTAAGCACAGATACGCAGTATTTT,CASRSRVSTDTQYF
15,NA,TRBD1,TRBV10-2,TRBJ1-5,TGCGCCAGCAGTGACGACAGGGGGATCAATCAGCCCCAGCATTTT,CASSDDRGINQPQHF
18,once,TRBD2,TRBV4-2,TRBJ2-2,TGTGCCAGCAGCCTCAGGACTAGCGGGAGGCCGGGCACCGGGGAGCTGTTTTTT,CASSLRTSGRPGTGELFF
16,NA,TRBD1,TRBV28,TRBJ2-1,TGTGCCAGCAGTTTCCCCGGACAGGGTGGAGAAAATGAGCAGTTCTTC,CASSFPGQGGENEQFF
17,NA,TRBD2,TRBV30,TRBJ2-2,TGTGCCTGGAACCGAGCGGGAGGGCCGGTTGGGACCGGGGAGCTGTTTTTT,CAWNRAGGPVGTGELFF
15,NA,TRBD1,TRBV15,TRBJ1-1,TGTGCCACCAGCAATCCACAGGGGTCGGACACTGAAGCTTTCTTT,CATSNPQGSDTEAFF
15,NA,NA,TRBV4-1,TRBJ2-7,TGCGCCAGCAGCCAAGTATTAGCGGAAACCTACGAGCAGTACTTC,CASSQVLAETYEQYF
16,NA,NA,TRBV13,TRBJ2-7,TGTGCCAGCAGCGGGAAGGGGCAGCATAACTCCTACGAGCAGTACTTC,CASSGKGQHNSYEQYF
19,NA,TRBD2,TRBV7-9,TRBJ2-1,TGTGCCAGCAGCCCCTTCCTAGCGGGAGTACTTTCCGCCTACAATGAGCAGTTCTTC,CASSPFLAGVLSAYNEQFF
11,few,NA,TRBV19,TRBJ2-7,TGTGCCAGTAGCCCAGGGTACGAGCAGTACTTC,CASSPGYEQYF
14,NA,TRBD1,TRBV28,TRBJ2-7,TGTGCCAGCAGTTTCCCCGGGACAGTTTACGAGCAGTACTTC,CASSFPGTVYEQYF
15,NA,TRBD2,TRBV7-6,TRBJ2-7,TGTGCCAGCAGCCCTAGGGGGACTAGGTTCGGCGAGCAGTACTTC,CASSPRGTRFGEQYF
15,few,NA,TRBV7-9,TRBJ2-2,TGTGCCAGCAGCCCCACTAGCACACACACCGGGGAGCTGTTTTTT,CASSPTSTHTGELFF
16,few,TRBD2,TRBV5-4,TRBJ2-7,TGTGCCAGCACGACTTTACCCGGGACTAGCGCCTACGAGCAGTACTTC,CASTTLPGTSAYEQYF
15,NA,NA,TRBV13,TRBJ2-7,TGTGCCAGCAGCCCTTCCCTAGCTGGAGAATACGAGCAGTACTTC,CASSPSLAGEYEQYF
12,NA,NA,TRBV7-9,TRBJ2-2,TGTGCCAGCAGCTTCGGAGGCGGGGAGCTGTTTTTT,CASSFGGGELFF
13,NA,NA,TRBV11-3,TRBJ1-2,TGTGCCAGCGGCGCGGTTGTGAACTATGGCTACACCTTC,CASGAVVNYGYTF
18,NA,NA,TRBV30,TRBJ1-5,TGTGCCTGGAGTGTCCAAAACACCGGTCCGACTTGCAATCAGCCCCAGCATTTT,CAWSVQNTGPTCNQPQHF
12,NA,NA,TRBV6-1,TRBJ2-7,TGTGCCAGCAGTGAGGCCTCCTACGAGCAGTACTTC,CASSEASYEQYF